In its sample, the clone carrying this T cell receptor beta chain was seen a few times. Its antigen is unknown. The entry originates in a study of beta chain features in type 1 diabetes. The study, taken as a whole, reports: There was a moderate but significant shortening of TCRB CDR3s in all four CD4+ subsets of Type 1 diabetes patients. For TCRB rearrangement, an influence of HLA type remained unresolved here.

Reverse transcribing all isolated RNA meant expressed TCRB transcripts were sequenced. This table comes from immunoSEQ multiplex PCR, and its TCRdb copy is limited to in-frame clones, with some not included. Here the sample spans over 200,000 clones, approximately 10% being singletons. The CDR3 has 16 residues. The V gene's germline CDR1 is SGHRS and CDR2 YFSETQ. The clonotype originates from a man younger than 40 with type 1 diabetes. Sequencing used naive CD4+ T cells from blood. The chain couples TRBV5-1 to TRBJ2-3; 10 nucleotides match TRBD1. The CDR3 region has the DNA TGCGCATCGCAAGTACGCCCGGGACAGGGGTCAGATACGCAGTATTTT. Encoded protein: CASQVRPGQGSDTQYF.